A single sample gave rise to the 25 T cell receptor beta chains below, sequenced in a study of cytomegalovirus exposure and HLA in healthy donors. The PCR ran on 60 Vbeta and 13 Jbeta primers. Sequenced by immunoSEQ multiplex PCR; TCRdb stores in-frame clones only, minus some. The sample consists of 100,000 or so clones, roughly four fifths of them appearing once. Sequenced sample: PBMCs. These TCRs come from a middle-aged woman in good health and CMV-seropositive.

The rearrangement joins TRBV7-3 to TRBJ2-2, with a possible D match to TRBD1 (6 bases). The V end was cut by 1 base, the J end by 5 bases, with 11 bases between. The CDR3 totals 15 residues. Germline-derived CDR1 and CDR2 are SGHTA and FQGTGA. The CDR3 loop reads CASSLNSRGTGELFF. The CDR3 coding sequence is TGTGCCAGCAGCTTAAATTCCAGGGGAACCGGGGAGCTGTTTTTT.

This clone was seen once. The chain couples TRBV14 to TRBJ2-5, with 9 bases that match TRBD2. Germline CDR1 SGHDN, CDR2 FVKESK. V lost 3 bases, J lost 0 bases, and 2 bases stayed unmatched. The CDR3 contains 15 residues. CDR3 sequence (DNA): TGTGCCAGCAGCCACGCTAGCGGGAACCAAGAGACCCAGTACTTC. Translated, it gives CASSHASGNQETQYF.

V and J are TRBV6-4 and TRBJ2-3; 10 positions match TRBD2. V lost 4 bases to trimming and J lost 6 bases; unmatched junction nucleotides: 13. CDR3 length equals 17 residues. Germline CDR1 MRHNA, CDR2 SNTAGT. CDR3 residues: CASSGSPSGSPGDTQYF. DNA of the CDR3: TGTGCCAGCAGTGGATCTCCTAGCGGGAGTCCGGGGGATACGCAGTATTTT.

The chain joins TRBV11-3 to TRBJ2-2; D unresolved. Germline V CDR1 and CDR2: SGHNT, YENEEA. The V end was cut by 1 base, the J end by 7 bases, with 7 bases between. The CDR3 is 13 residues long. CDR3 region: CASSLGAIGELFF. CDR3 DNA sequence: TGTGCCAGCAGCTTAGGAGCTATCGGGGAGCTGTTTTTT.

This clone has only one observation. The chain links TRBV28 to TRBJ2-7; TRBD2 aligns across 10 bases. J lost 2 bases, V lost 5 bases, and 9 bases had no gene match. The length of the CDR3 is 16 residues. Germline values: CDR1 MDHEN, CDR2 SYDVKM. The CDR3 bases are TGTGCCAGCAGTACCCCGAGCGGGAGGGCCCCCTACGAGCAGTACTTC. This sequence encodes CASSTPSGRAPYEQYF.

V usage is TRBV27 and J usage is TRBJ2-2; D perhaps matches TRBD1 (5 bases). The germline V and J ends were trimmed by 2 bases and 7 bases, with 8 bases remaining between them. Looked up from germline, CDR1 is MNHEY and CDR2 is SMNVEV (reference sequence). This CDR3 spans 13 amino acids. As DNA, the CDR3 is TGTGCCAGCAGTTTAGATCAGGGCGGGGAGCTGTTTTTT. It specifies CASSLDQGGELFF.

In this sample, this clone turned up a few times. V and J are TRBV2 and TRBJ2-5, with D perhaps TRBD1 (5 bases). Looked up from germline, CDR1 is SNHLY and CDR2 is FYNNEI. The CDR3 is made up of 13 amino acids. V lost 8 bases to trimming and J lost 3 bases, with 13 bases between them. The CDR3 nucleotides are TGTGCCAGCTTGACAGAGCCCAAAGAGACCCAGTACTTC. Translation gives CASLTEPKETQYF.

This chain links TRBV10-2 with TRBJ2-6, with 8 bases aligning to TRBD1. This CDR3 spans 18 amino acids. V was pared by 4 bases and J by 1 base, with 9 bases of the junction left unmatched. Germline CDR1 is WSHSY and CDR2 is SAAADI. CDR3 region: CASSGDRGFFSGANVLTF. The CDR3 coding sequence is TGCGCCAGCAGTGGCGACAGGGGTTTTTTTTCTGGGGCCAACGTCCTGACTTTC.

This chain joins TRBV9 and TRBJ2-3; the D gene is possibly TRBD2 (6 bases). Germline lookup yields CDR1 SGDLS and CDR2 YYNGEE. Trimming cost V 4 bases and J 2 bases, with 26 bases left between them. The CDR3 contains 19 residues. In nucleotides, the CDR3 is TGTGCCAGCAGCTCCGCGATAGGGGACTTGATTCAAAACACAGATACGCAGTATTTT. It encodes CASSSAIGDLIQNTDTQYF. Drawing the rest from reference TRBV9 and TRBJ2-3, the complete variable domain is DSGVTQTPKHLITATGQRVTLRCSPRSGDLSVYWYQQSLDQGLQFLIQYYNGEERAKGNILERFSAQQFPDLHSELNLSSLELGDSALYFCASSSAIGDLIQNTDTQYFGPGTRLTVL.

The chain carries TRBV29-1 and TRBJ2-2; 7 bases fit TRBD1. With V trimmed by 5 bases and J by 6 bases, 6 bases remained unmatched. Germline CDR1 reads SQVTM; CDR2 reads ANQGSEA. The CDR3 length is 13 residues. The chain's CDR3 is CSVSNTGAGELFF. The CDR3 DNA reads TGCAGCGTTTCCAATACAGGGGCCGGGGAGCTGTTTTTT.

The chain links TRBV2 to TRBJ1-2, with D perhaps TRBD1 (6 bases). The CDR3 has 12 residues. Germline V lookup: CDR1 SNHLY, CDR2 FYNNEI. V lost 8 bases and J lost 2, with 9 bases in between. For the CDR3, the DNA is TGTGCCAGCTCCCAGGGGAACTATGGCTACACCTTC. It codes for CASSQGNYGYTF.

This clone showed up just a few times. The chain is built from TRBV6-6 and TRBJ1-5; the D is unclear. Germline assignment: CDR1 MNHNY and CDR2 SVGAGI (reference sequence). The CDR3 is 16 amino acids. Deletions cut 6 bases from V and 0 bases from J, with 15 bases between. CDR3 sequence reads: CASSPYEINSNQPQHF. The CDR3 region has the DNA TGTGCCAGCAGCCCTTACGAGATAAATAGCAATCAGCCCCAGCATTTT.

The sample holds one count of this clone. The chain employs TRBV29-1 and TRBJ2-3; 11 nucleotides agree with TRBD2. V shed 3 bases, J shed 3 bases, and the junction held 23 bases outside the gene matches. Germline CDR1 is SQVTM and CDR2 is ANQGSEA. This CDR3 comprises 21 residues. CDR3 sequence reads: CSVDGDTSRTTSGSGTDTQYF. The CDR3 region has the DNA TGCAGCGTTGATGGCGACACTAGCCGCACTACTAGCGGGAGCGGGACAGATACGCAGTATTTT.

The chain is built from TRBV6-5 and TRBJ1-2, with a weak D call TRBD1 (5 bases). Germline loops: CDR1 MNHEY, CDR2 SVGAGI. The CDR3 totals 13 residues. V dropped 5 bases and J dropped 4 bases, with 11 bases sitting between them. DNA for the CDR3: TGTGCCAGCAGTCTACGAGACAGCTATGGCTACACCTTC. Residues: CASSLRDSYGYTF.

V is TRBV12-5 and J is TRBJ2-1; no definite D call. Deletions cut 1 base from V and 7 bases from J, with 5 bases between. Germline V CDR1 and CDR2: LGHNT, FRNRAP. This CDR3 comprises 12 residues. CDR3 nucleotide sequence: TGTGCTAGTGGTTTGGCAAAAAATGAGCAGTTCTTC. It encodes CASGLAKNEQFF.

In nucleotides, the CDR3 is TGTGCCAGTAGTACCTCCGGGACACTGGGGGAGACCCAGTACTTC. Amino acid sequence: CASSTSGTLGETQYF. V and J are TRBV19 and TRBJ2-5, with a possible D match to TRBD1 (6 bases). V was pared by 4 bases and J by 5 bases, with 17 bases between. Germline V gene data show CDR1 as LNHDA and CDR2 as SQIVND (reference sequence). The CDR3 has 15 amino acids.

The V gene is TRBV10-3, the J gene TRBJ1-2, with a tentative D call TRBD1 (6 bases). Trimming left V 2 bases short and J 0 bases short, with 13 bases between. CDR1 is ENHRY, CDR2 SYGVKD, per germline. The CDR3 covers 16 residues. The CDR3 sequence: CAISESGTGSNYGYTF. CDR3 in DNA: TGTGCCATCAGTGAGAGTGGTACAGGGTCTAACTATGGCTACACCTTC.

This clone has more than one count but fewer than ten. This chain connects TRBV7-9 to TRBJ1-1, with unresolved D. The germline V gene encodes CDR1 SEHNR and CDR2 FQNEAQ (reference sequence). Trimming left V 4 bases short and J 5 bases short, with 14 bases between. The CDR3 contains 14 residues. The CDR3 is CASSSGSEATEAFF. The DNA for the CDR3 is TGTGCCAGCAGCTCCGGGTCCGAAGCGACTGAAGCTTTCTTT.

V is TRBV5-1 and J is TRBJ2-1; D is possibly TRBD2 (6 bases). Trimming took off 7 bases at V and 0 bases at J, with 11 bases between the two ends. This CDR3 spans 14 amino acids. CDR1 and CDR2 from the germline V gene are SGHRS and YFSETQ. The CDR3 reads CASGRDGSYNEQFF. CDR3 DNA: TGCGCCAGCGGGCGGGACGGCTCCTACAATGAGCAGTTCTTC.

This chain uses TRBV5-4 with TRBJ2-1; D remains ambiguous. This CDR3 is built from 15 residues. CDR1 and CDR2 (germline): SGHNT, YYREEE (reference sequence). Deletions cut 5 bases from V and 10 bases from J, with 22 bases between. For the CDR3, the DNA is TGTGCCAGCAGGTTGTACGCTAGTGGATTGAGAGAGCAGTTCTTC. Protein: CASRLYASGLREQFF.

This chain joins TRBV19 and TRBJ2-7, with TRBD1 matching over 7 bases. This CDR3 comprises 14 residues. J lost 4 bases, V lost 4 bases, and 7 bases had no gene match. Germline V gene data show CDR1 as LNHDA and CDR2 as SQIVND (reference sequence). The CDR3, as DNA: TGTGCCAGTAGTAGTAGACAGGGTAGGTACGAGCAGTACTTC. Its translation is CASSSRQGRYEQYF.

The V call is TRBV21-1, the J call TRBJ2-7; the DNA was not used to check the table's D call, TRBD2. TRBV21-1 is described as a pseudogene. This CDR3 is built from 16 residues. The CDR3 DNA sequence: TGTGCCAGCAGCAAAGGTTCGAGCGGGAGTTTCGACGAGCAGTACTTC. Amino acid sequence: CASSKGSSGSFDEQYF.

V is TRBV2 and J is TRBJ2-1, with 13 positions matching TRBD2. CDR1 is SNHLY and CDR2 is FYNNEI in the germline V gene. Trimming took 4 bases from V and 1 from J; bases not matched to a gene: 1. This CDR3 has 16 amino acids. This chain's CDR3 is CASSVGLAGSYNEQFF. The CDR3 bases are TGTGCCAGCAGTGTGGGACTAGCGGGATCCTACAATGAGCAGTTCTTC. Full variable domain (outside the CDR3, taken from reference TRBV2 and TRBJ2-1): EPEVTQTPSHQVTQMGQEVILRCVPISNHLYFYWYRQILGQKVEFLVSFYNNEISEKSEIFDDQFSVERPDGSNFTLKIRSTKLEDSAMYFCASSVGLAGSYNEQFFGPGTRLTVL.

This sequence joins TRBV19 and TRBJ2-2; D ambiguous. The CDR3 spans 11 residues. Germline CDR1 and CDR2: LNHDA and SQIVND (reference sequence). The V and J ends lost 7 bases and 5 bases respectively, with 5 bases between them. CDR3 DNA sequence: TGTGCCAGTACTAAGACCGGGGAGCTGTTTTTT. It is translated as CASTKTGELFF.

The chain recombines TRBV6-1 with TRBJ1-4; perhaps TRBD1 as D (5 bases). The CDR3 is 13 residues long. Germline V gene data show CDR1 as MNHNS and CDR2 as SASEGT. The V end was cut by 6 bases, the J end by 2 bases, with 7 bases between. The CDR3 DNA is TGTGCCAGCAGGGGGCGCACTAATGAAAAACTGTTTTTT. Its protein product is CASRGRTNEKLFF.